A selection of T cell receptor beta chains follows, all from one sample in a study of CD8 T cells in Susac syndrome. TCRdb ran MiXCR on the immunoSEQ multiplex PCR reads and lists one entry per CDR3 protein. The data hold some 120,000 distinct CDR3 sequences, with around 90% observed a single time. The sequenced material came from CD4+ T cells from PBMCs. The receptors stem from a human donor in good health. Both conserved end residues are part of each CDR3. The D gene is left open where the match is weak. Rows may omit the clone size; those that give it use once, few, many or a size class.

TRBV6-5	TRBJ2-7	-	-	CASGGRRLEQYF	TGTGCCAGCGGGGGCAGGCGGCTCGAGCAGTACTTC
TRBV6-2/TRBV6-3	TRBJ2-7	-	once	CASSYAGLSYEQYF	TGTGCCAGCAGTTACGCCGGACTCTCCTACGAGCAGTACTTC
TRBV20-1	TRBJ2-5	TRBD1	-	CSAMGQLKETQYF	TGCAGTGCTATGGGACAGCTCAAAGAGACCCAGTACTTC
TRBV3-1	TRBJ1-1	-	once	CASSLNGQNTEAFF	TGTGCCAGCAGCCTAAATGGACAGAACACTGAAGCTTTCTTT
TRBV19	TRBJ2-1	-	-	CASSILLYGEQFF	TGTGCCAGTAGTATCCTTCTGTACGGTGAGCAGTTCTTC
TRBV3-1	TRBJ2-2	TRBD1	-	CASSSRTGHTGELFF	TGTGCCAGCAGCTCCCGGACAGGGCACACCGGGGAGCTGTTTTTT
TRBV19	TRBJ1-2	TRBD1	-	CASSVQGHGYTF	TGTGCCAGTAGTGTACAGGGGCATGGCTACACCTTC
TRBV14	TRBJ2-1	-	-	CASSPIRREGGEQFF	TGTGCCAGCAGCCCGATCCGACGGGAAGGGGGTGAGCAGTTCTTC
TRBV19	TRBJ2-2	-	-	CASTEPGLRNTGELFF	TGTGCCAGTACTGAACCGGGACTCAGGAACACCGGGGAGCTGTTTTTT
TRBV3-1	TRBJ1-1	-	-	CASSQALGGTEAFF	TGTGCCAGCAGCCAAGCCCTAGGTGGCACTGAAGCTTTCTTT
TRBV15	TRBJ1-5	TRBD1	once	CATSRTDRGYQPQHF	TGTGCCACCAGCAGAACGGACAGGGGATATCAGCCCCAGCATTTT
TRBV9	TRBJ2-1	-	-	CASSISGRGHEFF	TGTGCCAGCAGCATCAGCGGACGCGGCCACGAGTTCTTC
TRBV7-9	TRBJ2-7	-	-	CASRSPRGGKGSEQYF	TGTGCCAGCAGGTCTCCCAGGGGAGGCAAAGGATCCGAGCAGTACTTC
TRBV30	TRBJ2-3	TRBD2	-	CAWSDIVGGRNTQYF	TGTGCCTGGAGTGACATAGTTGGCGGGAGAAATACGCAGTATTTT
TRBV2	TRBJ1-4	TRBD1	once	CASTKQGQRNEKLFF	TGTGCCAGCACAAAACAGGGACAGCGAAATGAAAAACTGTTTTTT
TRBV29-1	TRBJ2-1	-	-	CSVGGLRIYEQFF	TGCAGCGTTGGAGGCCTACGTATCTATGAGCAGTTCTTC
TRBV15	TRBJ2-7	-	-	CATSRDGLVSSYEQYF	TGTGCCACCAGCAGAGATGGTCTAGTTTCCTCCTACGAGCAGTACTTC
TRBV20-1	TRBJ2-1	-	-	CSAGAEVITNEQFF	TGCAGTGCTGGGGCGGAAGTAATTACCAATGAGCAGTTCTTC
TRBV20-1	TRBJ2-5	-	-	CSARDQKETQYF	TGCAGTGCACGGGACCAGAAAGAGACCCAGTACTTC
TRBV20-1	TRBJ2-1	-	-	CGRSRTTSYNEQFF	TGCGGACGAAGCAGGACTACCTCCTACAATGAGCAGTTCTTC
TRBV7-2	TRBJ2-7	-	-	CASSLLGQGIYEQYF	TGTGCCAGCAGCTTGCTGGGTCAGGGGATATACGAGCAGTACTTC
TRBV5-1	TRBJ2-1	TRBD2	-	CASSLAASGTQNEQFF	TGCGCCAGCAGCTTGGCCGCGAGCGGGACCCAGAATGAGCAGTTCTTC
TRBV23-1	TRBJ2-1	-	-	CASSQYLGDSNNSGEQFF	TGCGCCAGCAGTCAATATCTAGGGGACTCAAATAATTCGGGTGAGCAGTTCTTC
TRBV7-8	TRBJ1-2	-	-	CASSLDVYGYTF	TGTGCCAGCAGCTTAGACGTCTATGGCTACACCTTC
TRBV7-2	TRBJ1-2	-	-	CASSLPRAGNIYGYTF	TGTGCCAGCAGCCTCCCCCGGGCAGGGAACATATATGGCTACACCTTC
TRBV12-3/TRBV12-4	TRBJ2-1	-	-	CASSLGQGSNNEQFF	TGTGCCAGCAGTTTAGGGCAGGGGTCTAACAATGAGCAGTTCTTC
TRBV4-1	TRBJ2-1	TRBD2	-	CASSHTSGDTNEQFF	TGCGCCAGCAGCCATACTAGCGGGGACACAAATGAGCAGTTCTTC
TRBV7-3	TRBJ2-3	TRBD1	-	CASSPRGIGTDTQYF	TGTGCCAGCAGCCCCAGGGGGATCGGCACAGATACGCAGTATTTT
TRBV12-3/TRBV12-4	TRBJ2-3	TRBD2	-	CASSPRVASGGFTDTQYF	TGTGCCAGCAGTCCTCGGGTGGCTAGCGGGGGTTTCACAGATACGCAGTATTTT
TRBV7-6	TRBJ2-7	-	-	CASSQRYFSYEQYF	TGTGCCAGCAGCCAGAGGTACTTCTCCTACGAGCAGTACTTC
TRBV19	TRBJ1-5	-	-	CASSIVNQPQHF	TGTGCCAGTAGTATAGTAAATCAGCCCCAGCATTTT
TRBV29-1	TRBJ1-1	TRBD1	-	CSVLNDRVTNTEAFF	TGCAGCGTGTTAAATGACAGGGTGACGAACACTGAAGCTTTCTTT
TRBV5-1	TRBJ2-3	TRBD2	-	CASRPERGGLRQYF	TGCGCCAGCAGGCCCGAGCGGGGGGGCCTTAGGCAGTATTTT
TRBV19	TRBJ1-5	-	-	CASNSGGSNQPQHF	TGTGCCAGCAATTCCGGGGGGAGCAATCAGCCCCAGCATTTT
TRBV5-4	TRBJ1-4	-	few	CASSLGGKNEKLFF	TGTGCCAGCAGCTTGGGAGGGAAGAATGAAAAACTGTTTTTT
TRBV7-9	TRBJ2-3	TRBD1	-	CASSRDRVTAGERIDTQYF	TGTGCCAGCAGCCGGGACAGGGTCACCGCGGGAGAGAGGATAGATACGCAGTATTTT
TRBV20-1	TRBJ1-2	TRBD1	-	CSMDREGYGYTF	TGCAGCATGGACAGGGAGGGCTATGGCTACACCTTC
TRBV4-3	TRBJ2-7	-	-	CASSQGQAMGEQYF	TGCGCCAGCAGCCAAGGACAGGCGATGGGGGAGCAGTACTTC
TRBV2	TRBJ1-1	-	-	CASSEVVSTEAFF	TGTGCCAGCAGTGAAGTGGTGAGCACTGAAGCTTTCTTT
TRBV9	TRBJ1-2	TRBD1	once	CASSARQGGYTF	TGTGCCAGCAGCGCTAGACAGGGTGGCTACACCTTC
TRBV30	TRBJ1-2	-	-	CAWRGISHGYTF	TGTGCCTGGAGGGGGATATCCCATGGCTACACCTTC
TRBV29-1	TRBJ1-4	-	-	CSVLGPSPTNEKLFF	TGCAGCGTTCTTGGACCGAGTCCAACTAATGAAAAACTGTTTTTT
TRBV6-2/TRBV6-3	TRBJ2-1	-	-	CASSRGIGQFF	TGTGCCAGCAGTCGCGGCATCGGACAGTTCTTC
TRBV28	TRBJ2-6	-	-	CASSFIQGANVLTF	TGTGCCAGCAGTTTCATACAGGGGGCCAACGTCCTGACTTTC
TRBV7-3	TRBJ2-2	-	-	CASSFRESGELFF	TGTGCCAGCAGCTTCCGAGAGTCCGGGGAGCTGTTTTTT